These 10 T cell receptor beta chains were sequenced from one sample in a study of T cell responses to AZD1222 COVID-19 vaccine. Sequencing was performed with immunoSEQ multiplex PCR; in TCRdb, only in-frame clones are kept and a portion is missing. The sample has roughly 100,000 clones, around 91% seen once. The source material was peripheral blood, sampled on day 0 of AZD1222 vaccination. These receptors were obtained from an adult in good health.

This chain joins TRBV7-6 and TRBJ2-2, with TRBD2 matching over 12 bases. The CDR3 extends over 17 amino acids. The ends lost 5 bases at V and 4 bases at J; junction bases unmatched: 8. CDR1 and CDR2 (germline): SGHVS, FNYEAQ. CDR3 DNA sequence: TGTGCCAGCAGCAACGGACTAGCGGGATGGGGCACCGGGGAGCTGTTTTTT. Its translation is CASSNGLAGWGTGELFF.

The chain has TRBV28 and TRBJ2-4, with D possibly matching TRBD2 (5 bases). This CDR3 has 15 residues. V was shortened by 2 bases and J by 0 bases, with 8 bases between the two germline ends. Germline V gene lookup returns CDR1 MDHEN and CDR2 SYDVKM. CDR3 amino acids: CASSLAGGAKNIQYF. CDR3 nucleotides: TGTGCCAGCAGTTTAGCTGGAGGAGCCAAAAACATTCAGTACTTC.

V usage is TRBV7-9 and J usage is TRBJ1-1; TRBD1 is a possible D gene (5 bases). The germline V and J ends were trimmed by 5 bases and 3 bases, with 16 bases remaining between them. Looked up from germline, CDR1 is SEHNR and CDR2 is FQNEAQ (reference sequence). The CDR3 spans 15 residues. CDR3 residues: CASSTAGLGDTEAFF. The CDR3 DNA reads TGTGCCAGCAGCACCGCCGGGTTAGGGGACACTGAAGCTTTCTTT.

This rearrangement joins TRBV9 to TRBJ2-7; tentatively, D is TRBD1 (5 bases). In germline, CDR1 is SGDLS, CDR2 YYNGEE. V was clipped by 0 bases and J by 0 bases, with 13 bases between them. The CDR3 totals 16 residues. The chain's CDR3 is CASSVGLGDSSYEQYF. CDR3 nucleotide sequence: TGTGCCAGCAGCGTAGGGCTGGGCGACAGCTCCTACGAGCAGTACTTC.

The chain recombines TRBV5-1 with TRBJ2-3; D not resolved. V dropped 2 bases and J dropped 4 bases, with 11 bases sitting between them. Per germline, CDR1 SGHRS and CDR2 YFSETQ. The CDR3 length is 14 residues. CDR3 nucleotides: TGCGCCAGCAGCTTTAATTCTCCCTCAGATACGCAGTATTTT. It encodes CASSFNSPSDTQYF.

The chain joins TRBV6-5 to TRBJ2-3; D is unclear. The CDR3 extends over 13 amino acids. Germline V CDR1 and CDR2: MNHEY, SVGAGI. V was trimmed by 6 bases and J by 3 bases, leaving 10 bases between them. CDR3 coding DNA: TGTGCCAGCAGCGCCATTTATACAGATACGCAGTATTTT. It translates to CASSAIYTDTQYF.

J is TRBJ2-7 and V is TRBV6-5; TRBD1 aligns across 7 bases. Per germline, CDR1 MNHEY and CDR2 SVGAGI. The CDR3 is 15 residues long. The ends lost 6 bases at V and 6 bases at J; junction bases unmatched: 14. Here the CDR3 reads CASSLGQNVPLEQYF. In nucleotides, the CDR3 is TGTGCCAGCAGCCTGGGACAGAACGTCCCCCTCGAGCAGTACTTC.

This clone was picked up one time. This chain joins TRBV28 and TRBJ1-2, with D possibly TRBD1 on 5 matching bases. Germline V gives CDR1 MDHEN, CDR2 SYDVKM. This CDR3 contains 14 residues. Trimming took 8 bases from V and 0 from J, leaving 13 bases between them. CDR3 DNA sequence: TGTGCCAGCGGAACACAGGTGTCTAACTATGGCTACACCTTC. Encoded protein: CASGTQVSNYGYTF.

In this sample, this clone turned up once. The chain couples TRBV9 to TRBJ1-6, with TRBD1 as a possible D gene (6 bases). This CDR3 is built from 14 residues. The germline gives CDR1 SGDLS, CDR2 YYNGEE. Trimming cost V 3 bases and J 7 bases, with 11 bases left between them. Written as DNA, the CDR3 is TGTGCCAGCAGCGCACAGGGAGCCAATTCACCCCTCCACTTT. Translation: CASSAQGANSPLHF.

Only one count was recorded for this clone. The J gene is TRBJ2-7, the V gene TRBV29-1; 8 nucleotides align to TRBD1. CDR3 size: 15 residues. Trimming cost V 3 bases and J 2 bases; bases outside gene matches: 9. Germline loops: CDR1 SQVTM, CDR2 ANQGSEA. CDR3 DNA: TGCAGCGTTGAGCTTCCGGGGACAGGTCCCTACGAGCAGTACTTC. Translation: CSVELPGTGPYEQYF.